The TCR beta chain described here comes from a study of siplizumab effects on memory and regulatory T cells. Study-level findings and limits: Both greater diversity than memory cells and a major contribution to the alloresponse seemed to characterize naive T cells. Mapping to unstimulated subsets was achieved for only a minor fraction of alloreactive clones. Suppressive function of proliferating Tregs from siplizumab cultures was not confirmed.

Germline-derived CDR1 and CDR2 are SGDLS and YYNGEE. The CDR3 is 15 residues long. Germline trimming cut 1 base from V and 4 bases from J; bases unmatched to any gene: 6. Repertoires were generated with immunoSEQ multiplex PCR, while TCRdb's copy carries only in-frame clones and drops some. This repertoire shows 100,000 or so clones, about 95% found once; its top ten account for 1% to 1.5%. In regard to this clone: Its cognate antigen is unknown.

The sequence was obtained from a human donor in good health. Sequencing was carried out using non-Treg CD4+ T cells sorted from blood. This chain links TRBV9 with TRBJ1-2, with 8 bases identical to TRBD1. CDR3: CASSVSDRVVYGYTF. DNA for the CDR3: TGTGCCAGCAGCGTATCGGACAGGGTTGTCTATGGCTACACCTTC.